This T cell receptor beta chain was recorded in a study of post-analysis software for immune sequencing data. The study's findings and limits: Among multiple sclerosis patients, normalized Chao1 diversity was significantly below that of controls.

The TCR beta cDNA libraries carried unique molecular identifiers. MiXCR, run by TCRdb on the PCR reads, gives a single entry per CDR3 protein. Here the sample spans some 700,000 distinct CDR3 sequences, over 45% being singletons. Note on this clonotype: Its matching antigen is unknown. At one end the junction does not follow the germline gene, possibly because of a read error.

The material sequenced was blood. This TCR was recovered from a girl aged 2-10 years with multiple sclerosis.

The CDR3 DNA sequence: TGTGCCTGCAGCCAAGAGGGGGGATCCTACGAGCAGTACTTC. This codes for CACSQEGGSYEQYF. This chain connects TRBV3-1 to TRBJ2-7; D is perhaps TRBD1 or TRBD2 (6 bases each). The length of the CDR3 is 14 residues. Per the germline V gene, CDR1 is LGHDT and CDR2 is YNNKEL (reference sequence).